Reported below is one T cell receptor (beta chain). The sample comes from a study of blood T cell repertoires in COVID-19. In the study overall: Collection of acute and convalescent COVID-19 samples took place in the United States, Italy and Spain. PBMCs, B-cell-depleted T cells, or T cells provided the cDNA or gDNA that made up the material.

The table came from immunoSEQ multiplex PCR; TCRdb's copy has only in-frame clones and leaves some out. The sample contains about 140,000 clones, around 83% of which appear only once. The specimen was peripheral blood. The TCR comes from a woman between 55 and 75 years old with acute or convalescent COVID-19.

The chain's CDR3 is CASSPDRDLNQPQHF. CDR3 coding DNA: TGTGCCAGCAGCCCAGACAGGGACCTTAATCAGCCCCAGCATTTT. This chain connects TRBV11-2 to TRBJ1-5, with 7 bases that match TRBD1. V lost 5 bases, J lost 4 bases, and 8 bases stayed unmatched. The CDR3 spans 15 residues. The germline CDR1 and CDR2 sequences are SGHAT and FQNNGV.